A selection of T cell receptor beta chains follows, all from one sample in a study of shared clonotypes between healthy human individuals. Only in-frame clones appear in the TCRdb table, and some are missing; sequencing was by immunoSEQ multiplex PCR. The sample holds roughly 640,000 clones, roughly 70% seen once. Sequencing was carried out using memory CD4+ T cells sorted from blood. These receptors came from a young woman in good health. Both conserved end residues are part of each CDR3. A D gene is named only where the DNA matches it firmly. Rows may omit the clone size; those that give it use once, few, many or a size class.

V gene	clone size	D gene	J gene	CDR3 DNA	CDR3 protein
TRBV13	.	TRBD1	TRBJ2-2	TGTGCCAGCAGCTCCCCCCGGGACAGAGAGTCGAACACCGGGGAGCTGTTTTTT	CASSSPRDRESNTGELFF
TRBV7-3	.	.	TRBJ2-1	TGTGCCAGCAGCTTAGGGTCTGGTCCCAATGAGCAGTTCTTC	CASSLGSGPNEQFF
TRBV28	.	.	TRBJ2-7	TGTGCCAGCAGTGGGACGCCGGTCTACGAGCAGTACTTC	CASSGTPVYEQYF
TRBV5-1	.	.	TRBJ2-5	TGCGCCAGCAGCTTGACGTTTCAAACAGGGATAGAGACCCAGTACTTC	CASSLTFQTGIETQYF
TRBV2	.	.	TRBJ2-1	TGTGCCAGCATAAGGTCTAGCGCTAACAATGAGCAGTTCTTC	CASIRSSANNEQFF
TRBV6-5	.	.	TRBJ1-5	TGTGCCAGCAGTTACTCAGGGATCGGGAAGCCCCAGCATTTT	CASSYSGIGKPQHF
TRBV5-1	.	.	TRBJ2-1	TGCGCCAGCAGCTTGGACACCGGGGCTTACAATGAGCAGTTCTTC	CASSLDTGAYNEQFF
TRBV5-1	.	TRBD1	TRBJ1-3	TGCGCCAGCGGACAGGGCTCTGGAAACACCATATATTTT	CASGQGSGNTIYF
TRBV10-2	.	.	TRBJ2-2	TGCGCCAGCACTAGCACGAACACCGGGGAGCTGTTTTTT	CASTSTNTGELFF
TRBV10-2	.	TRBD2	TRBJ2-4	TGCGCCAGCCTAAGGGCGGGGGGCAAAAACATTCAGTACTTC	CASLRAGGKNIQYF
TRBV10-3	once	TRBD1	TRBJ2-5	TGTGCCATCAGTCGAAAGGGACAGGGGGCTTCGGAGACCCAGTACTTC	CAISRKGQGASETQYF
TRBV6-1	.	.	TRBJ2-4	TGTGCCATCAGAATAGGGGCCAAAAACATTCAGTACTTC	CAIRIGAKNIQYF
TRBV6-6	.	.	TRBJ1-1	TGTGCCAGCAAAAAGGGGTCGAACACTGAAGCTTTCTTT	CASKKGSNTEAFF
TRBV2	few	.	TRBJ1-2	TGTGCCAGCAAGGAAGAATCAGGTTTTGCTTATGGCTACACCTTC	CASKEESGFAYGYTF
TRBV6-1	.	.	TRBJ1-1	TGTGCCAGCAGTGAAGCAGGGCACACTGAAGCTTTCTTT	CASSEAGHTEAFF
TRBV19	.	.	TRBJ1-2	TGTGCCAGTAGTATCCGATATTTTAACTATGGCTACACCTTC	CASSIRYFNYGYTF
TRBV19	.	.	TRBJ2-1	TGTGCCAGTACTTTACAGGGTACGTCCTACAATGAGCAGTTCTTC	CASTLQGTSYNEQFF
TRBV10-3	.	.	TRBJ2-4	TGTGCCATCAGTGAAAGACAGAACATTCAGTACTTC	CAISERQNIQYF
TRBV5-1	.	.	TRBJ2-3	TGCGCCAGCAGCCCGGAACTGGCGGGAACGCAGTATTTT	CASSPELAGTQYF
TRBV2	.	.	TRBJ2-2	TGTGCCAGCAGCCAAGCCGGGGGCGAGAACACCGGGGAGCTGTTTTTT	CASSQAGGENTGELFF
TRBV5-3	.	TRBD2	TRBJ2-1	TGTGCCAGAAGCCCCGGCCATCGGCGGGAGCCCTACAATGAGCAGTTCTTC	CARSPGHRREPYNEQFF
TRBV27	.	.	TRBJ1-5	TGTGCCAGCAGTCCGGGCCCGTTTCAGCCCCAGCATTTT	CASSPGPFQPQHF
TRBV5-6	.	.	TRBJ1-2	TGTGCCAGCAGCTTCTCCAGGGTGGGTGGCTACACCTTC	CASSFSRVGGYTF
TRBV27	few	.	TRBJ1-2	TGTGCCAGCAGTCCCTTCCGACGGGGGGCGTTTAACCTCTATGGCTACACCTTC	CASSPFRRGAFNLYGYTF
TRBV5-1	.	TRBD2	TRBJ2-7	TGCGCCAGCAGCTTGATACGGGAGGGCCCCTACGAGCAGTACTTC	CASSLIREGPYEQYF
TRBV27	.	.	TRBJ1-1	TGTGCCAGCAGTTTTACGCAGAGGAACACTGAAGCTTTCTTT	CASSFTQRNTEAFF
TRBV5-1	.	TRBD2	TRBJ2-2	TGCGCCAGCAGCTTGGTAGCTAGCGGGAGTTGGACCACCGGGGAGCTGTTTTTT	CASSLVASGSWTTGELFF
TRBV2	few	.	TRBJ2-2	TGTGCCAGCAGTGCAGCCGTGGAGGGGGAGCTGTTTTTT	CASSAAVEGELFF
TRBV4-1	.	TRBD2	TRBJ2-2	TGCGCCAGCAACTCGGGACTAGCGGGACCGAACACCGGGGAGCTGTTTTTT	CASNSGLAGPNTGELFF
TRBV7-5	.	.	TRBJ1-2	TGTGTCAGAAGAGTCAGGGTAGATTACTATGGCTACACCTTC	CVRRVRVDYYGYTF
TRBV7-9	once	.	TRBJ2-6	TGTGCCAGCAGCTCCAGGGAGAGGGGCTCTGGGGCCAACGTCCTGACTTTC	CASSSRERGSGANVLTF
TRBV19	few	.	TRBJ1-5	TGTGCCAGTAGGGACAGTAGAAACAATCAGCCCCAGCATTTT	CASRDSRNNQPQHF
TRBV25-1	.	.	TRBJ1-1	TGTGCCAGCAGTCGGACAGTAGGTCTAGCTTTCTTT	CASSRTVGLAFF
TRBV4-1	many	TRBD2	TRBJ2-7	TGCGCCAGCAGCAAACGGGTATTAGCGGGAGAAGGAGAAACCGAGCAGTACTTC	CASSKRVLAGEGETEQYF
TRBV6-5	.	.	TRBJ2-3	TGTGCCAGCAGCTCCCACACTGGGGATACGCAGTATTTT	CASSSHTGDTQYF
TRBV30	.	.	TRBJ2-5	TGTGCCTGGACCCCCCTGGTGGGGGCCGAGACCCAGTACTTC	CAWTPLVGAETQYF
TRBV2	.	.	TRBJ1-1	TGTGCCAGCACCAGGGTACGGACTGAAGCTTTCTTT	CASTRVRTEAFF
TRBV5-1	few	.	TRBJ1-4	TGCGCCAGCAGCTTCCGAGGGGATCGGAATGAAAAACTGTTTTTT	CASSFRGDRNEKLFF
TRBV21-1	.	.	TRBJ2-4	TGTGCCAGCAGCAAACGTGGTGGACAGGCTGGGGGCAAAAACATTCAGTACTTC	CASSKRGGQAGGKNIQYF
TRBV28	.	TRBD1	TRBJ1-2	TGTGCCAGCAGTTTTGGCGACAGGGAGCTAAACTATGGCTACACCTTC	CASSFGDRELNYGYTF
TRBV7-2	.	.	TRBJ1-1	TGTGCCAGCAGTCAACAGGGAAGCGCATTGAACACTGAAGCTTTCTTT	CASSQQGSALNTEAFF
TRBV7-6	.	TRBD1	TRBJ1-2	TGTGCCAGCAGCAAAGTCAGGGGGCCCCGCGACTATGGCTACACCTTC	CASSKVRGPRDYGYTF
TRBV2	.	.	TRBJ2-2	TGTGCCAGCGGGAGGATTCAGGGGAACACCGGGGAGCTGTTTTTT	CASGRIQGNTGELFF
TRBV29-1	.	TRBD2	TRBJ2-1	TGCAGCGTTGAGCGGGAGATGGGCAATGAGCAGTTCTTC	CSVEREMGNEQFF
TRBV11-2	.	.	TRBJ2-2	TGTGCCAGCAGCCCTGTCAGAAACACCGGGGAGCTGTTTTTT	CASSPVRNTGELFF
TRBV27	few	.	TRBJ2-7	TGTGCCAGCAGTTTAAAGGGTGGGGCACGTACCTTCTACGAGCAGTACTTC	CASSLKGGARTFYEQYF
TRBV6-6	.	.	TRBJ1-1	TGTGCCAGCAGTTACTCAGGGCGATTTCCTGAAGCTTTCTTT	CASSYSGRFPEAFF
TRBV25-1	.	.	TRBJ1-1	TGTGCCAGCAGTGAATCCCACGCCTCGAGAGGAGGCACTGAAGCTTTCTTT	CASSESHASRGGTEAFF
TRBV6-1	.	.	TRBJ2-1	TGTGCCAGCAGGAGACAGGATACCTACAATGAGCAGTTCTTC	CASRRQDTYNEQFF
TRBV6-6	.	TRBD2	TRBJ2-7	TGTGCCAGCAGGCTACTAGCGCTATCCTACGAGCAGTACTTC	CASRLLALSYEQYF
TRBV2	.	TRBD1	TRBJ1-5	TGTGCCAGCAGGGGACAGTTAGAAGGTCAGCCCCAGCATTTT	CASRGQLEGQPQHF
TRBV30	few	.	TRBJ1-6	TGTGCCTGGAGTCCGACGACAGGTTATAATTCACCCCTCCACTTT	CAWSPTTGYNSPLHF
TRBV29-1	.	.	TRBJ2-1	TGCAGCGTCCGACGGCTGGAGCAGTTCTTC	CSVRRLEQFF
TRBV18	many	TRBD1	TRBJ1-2	TGTGCCAGCTCACCACTACGCGACAGGGCCCCCGAGGCTGGCTACACCTTC	CASSPLRDRAPEAGYTF
TRBV2	.	TRBD1	TRBJ1-1	TGTGCCAGCAGTGCTCTGGACAGGCGAGGAGCTTTCTTT	CASSALDRRGAFF
TRBV5-4	.	TRBD2	TRBJ2-5	TGTGCCAGCAGCTTGGTAGCGGGAGTTCGGGGACAAGAGACCCAGTACTTC	CASSLVAGVRGQETQYF
TRBV28	.	.	TRBJ1-2	TGTGCCAGCAGTTCTCTCACGGTTGGTGGCTACACCTTC	CASSSLTVGGYTF
TRBV19	.	TRBD1	TRBJ1-5	TGTGCCAGTAGTACCGGGACAGGGGGGTCTCAGCCCCAGCATTTT	CASSTGTGGSQPQHF
TRBV6-6	once	TRBD1	TRBJ1-2	TGTGCCAGCACGGGGGGACAGGGGGTTAATGGCTACACCTTC	CASTGGQGVNGYTF